These 18 T cell receptor beta chains share one sample of origin, sequenced in a study of B cell selection in AIRE deficiency. Sorting defined conventional CD4 T cells as CD4+CD127+. Clones were sequenced by immunoSEQ multiplex PCR, and TCRdb holds only the in-frame ones, with some missing. This table holds 20,000 to 30,000 clones, about 95% found once. The sequenced sample consisted of CD4+CD127+ conventional T cells sorted from PBMCs. These receptors originate from a human donor in good health.

This chain uses TRBV6-6 with TRBJ1-6; 7 bases line up with TRBD1. The germline gives CDR1 MNHNY, CDR2 SVGAGI (reference sequence). Germline trimming cut 2 bases from V and 5 bases from J; bases unmatched to any gene: 3. The CDR3 has 15 amino acids. The CDR3 loop reads CASSYRGQNNSPLHF. In nucleotides, the CDR3 is TGTGCCAGCAGTTACCGGGGACAGAATAATTCACCCCTCCACTTT.

The V and J genes are TRBV2 and TRBJ1-1; D call uncertain. This CDR3 is built from 14 residues. With 1 base removed from V and 2 bases from J, the gap between germline ends came to 8 bases. Germline CDR1 SNHLY, CDR2 FYNNEI. The CDR3 protein is CASSEEGLNTEAFF. In nucleotides, the CDR3 is TGTGCCAGCAGTGAAGAGGGATTAAACACTGAAGCTTTCTTT.

The chain is built from TRBV4-3 and TRBJ2-3, with no clear D. The CDR3 is 14 residues long. Trimming removed 1 base from V and 3 bases from J, with 8 bases in between. Germline CDR1 LGHNA, CDR2 YSLEER. The CDR3 sequence is CASSQVSETDTQYF. The CDR3 DNA reads as TGCGCCAGCAGCCAAGTTAGTGAAACAGATACGCAGTATTTT.

This rearrangement joins TRBV19 to TRBJ2-2; 7 bases agree with TRBD2. J gave up 0 bases and V 6 bases, and 7 bases lay outside the gene matches. Germline V CDR1 and CDR2: LNHDA, SQIVND (reference sequence). This CDR3 is built from 16 residues. For the CDR3, the DNA is TGTGCCAGTAGCCTGCCGGGACTACCGAACACCGGGGAGCTGTTTTTT. Translated, it gives CASSLPGLPNTGELFF.

The rearrangement joins TRBV2 to TRBJ2-1; D unresolved. CDR3 length: 16 amino acids. Trimming took 0 bases from V and 4 from J, leaving 13 bases between them. From germline, CDR1 is SNHLY and CDR2 FYNNEI. CDR3 nucleotides: TGTGCCAGCAGTGAAGCCGGTCGGGTGAATTACAATGAGCAGTTCTTC. Its translation is CASSEAGRVNYNEQFF.

The chain links TRBV7-2 to TRBJ2-2; TRBD1 agrees at 9 bases. The CDR3 is 15 residues long. V shed 3 bases, J shed 4 bases, and the junction held 3 bases outside the gene matches. Germline lookup yields CDR1 SGHTA and CDR2 FQGNSA. The DNA for the CDR3 is TGTGCCAGCAGCTTGGGACAGGGTCTCACCGGGGAGCTGTTTTTT. As protein: CASSLGQGLTGELFF.

This clone was seen just once. This rearrangement joins TRBV11-2 to TRBJ1-1; D is uncertain. V lost 0 bases and J lost 11, with 19 bases in between. This CDR3 spans 15 amino acids. Germline-derived CDR1 and CDR2 are SGHAT and FQNNGV. The CDR3 sequence: CASSLDLGRSEGAFF. The CDR3 bases are TGTGCCAGCAGCTTAGATCTGGGGAGGTCGGAAGGGGCTTTCTTT.

This clone was recorded only once. The V gene is TRBV18, the J gene TRBJ1-3; 10 bases are a match to TRBD1. This CDR3 is built from 17 residues. Germline CDR1 KGHSH, CDR2 LQKENI. The V gene end was trimmed by 0 bases and the J gene end by 10 bases; junction bases not matched to a gene: 12. This chain's CDR3 is CASSPPEGTGVERTIYF. For the CDR3, the DNA is TGTGCCAGCTCACCACCGGAAGGGACAGGGGTCGAGAGGACCATATATTTT.

The V gene is TRBV6-5, the J gene TRBJ2-7, with 8 bases aligning to TRBD1. This CDR3 is 15 amino acids long. Germline-derived CDR1 and CDR2 are MNHEY and SVGAGI. The V segment lost 4 bases and the J segment 1 base; nucleotides outside the gene matches: 6. The CDR3 nucleotides are TGTGCCAGCAGTTCCACCGGGACAGGTTCCTACGAGCAGTACTTC. Protein product: CASSSTGTGSYEQYF.

This sequence joins TRBV18 and TRBJ2-1; 12 nucleotides match TRBD2. The V and J ends lost 3 bases and 7 bases, in that order; junction bases with no gene match: 4. CDR3 length: 15 amino acids. The germline V gene has CDR1 KGHSH and CDR2 LQKENI. The CDR3 sequence: CASSPLTSGGNEQFF. As DNA, the CDR3 is TGTGCCAGCTCACCTTTGACTAGCGGGGGAAATGAGCAGTTCTTC.

The chain uses TRBV27 and TRBJ1-2; D perhaps matches TRBD1 (5 bases). Germline V gene sequence: CDR1 MNHEY, CDR2 SMNVEV (reference sequence). V was shortened by 5 bases and J by 0 bases, with 13 bases between the two germline ends. The CDR3 runs to 15 residues. Here the CDR3 reads CASSPFGGPNYGYTF. CDR3 sequence (DNA): TGTGCCAGCAGTCCATTTGGGGGACCTAACTATGGCTACACCTTC.

The V call is TRBV27, the J call TRBJ2-3, with 9 bases lining up with TRBD2. The CDR3 sequence is 13 residues long. J lost 6 bases, V lost 6 bases, and 4 bases had no gene match. Germline V gene lookup returns CDR1 MNHEY and CDR2 SMNVEV (reference sequence). CDR3 nucleotide sequence: TGTGCCAGCAGGGGACTAGCCCCGGATACGCAGTATTTT. Translation: CASRGLAPDTQYF.

V gene TRBV19 combines with J gene TRBJ2-3; D not resolved. Trimming cost V 5 bases and J 2 bases, with 14 bases left between them. CDR1 is LNHDA and CDR2 is SQIVND in the germline V gene (reference sequence). The CDR3 has 15 residues. The CDR3 DNA is TGTGCCAGTAGTGACCGACCGACTCACACAGATACGCAGTATTTT. It specifies CASSDRPTHTDTQYF.

This chain connects TRBV5-6 to TRBJ2-1; TRBD2 matches 7 bases. The germline gives CDR1 SGHDT, CDR2 YYEEEE. The V gene end was trimmed by 3 bases and the J gene end by 8 bases; junction bases not matched to a gene: 17. The CDR3 extends over 17 amino acids. The CDR3 loop reads CASSSPPGLPQDYEQFF. CDR3 DNA: TGTGCCAGCAGCTCACCCCCGGGACTACCCCAGGACTATGAGCAGTTCTTC.

This rearrangement joins TRBV5-4 to TRBJ1-1; D unclear. Germline lookup yields CDR1 SGHNT and CDR2 YYREEE (reference sequence). Trimming took off 0 bases at V and 4 bases at J, with 13 bases between the two ends. This CDR3 region has 15 residues. The CDR3 nucleotides read TGTGCCAGCAGCTTGGGACCCCCGGGGAGCACTGAAGCTTTCTTT. Translated: CASSLGPPGSTEAFF.

The sample holds one count of this clone. The J gene is TRBJ1-6, the V gene TRBV19, with TRBD1 identical over 7 bases. This CDR3 is 14 amino acids long. Trimming at V came to 4 bases and at J to 6 bases, leaving 3 bases not matched to a gene. Germline CDR1 reads LNHDA; CDR2 reads SQIVND (reference sequence). As DNA, the CDR3 is TGTGCCAGTAGTACCAGGGACAGTAATTCACCCCTCCACTTT. Residues: CASSTRDSNSPLHF.

The CDR3 coding sequence is TGCGCCAGCAGCCAAGATCTGGGACAGGGGGGTGAAAAACTGTTTTTT. Translation gives CASSQDLGQGGEKLFF. This chain connects TRBV4-3 to TRBJ1-4; 11 bases line up with TRBD1. In germline, CDR1 is LGHNA, CDR2 YSLEER. The V segment lost 0 bases and the J segment 7 bases; nucleotides outside the gene matches: 4. This CDR3 comprises 16 residues.

Comments on this clone: Other DNA variants within this sample encode the same CDR3. The chain couples TRBV5-1 to TRBJ1-1; D remains ambiguous. This CDR3 spans 13 amino acids. V was pared by 2 bases and J by 1 base, with 6 bases between. Germline-derived CDR1 and CDR2 are SGHRS and YFSETQ. In DNA form, the CDR3 reads TGCGCCAGCAGCTTTGGTGGGAACACTGAAGCTTTCTTT. Its translation is CASSFGGNTEAFF.